Listed below are T cell receptor beta chains from one sample, sequenced in a study of cytomegalovirus exposure and HLA in healthy donors. Measured with immunoSEQ multiplex PCR; TCRdb has only the in-frame clones, and not every one. The repertoire holds about 98,000 clones, about four fifths seen once, with roughly 8.4% in the top ten. The material sequenced was PBMCs. The origin of the receptors is a human donor in good health. Each CDR3 is given with its conserved first and last residue. The D gene is left open where the match is weak. For some rows the clone size is stated as once, few or many, or as a class when expanded; others skip it.

TGCGCCAGCAGCTTGGTCAGGGTCGAAGATGGTACGCAGTATTTT,CASSLVRVEDGTQYF,TRBV5-1,.,.,TRBJ2-3
TGTGCCAGTAGTATCACTTACACAGATACGCAGTATTTT,CASSITYTDTQYF,TRBV19,.,.,TRBJ2-3
TGTGCCAGCAGCGCCACTAGCGGGAGGACCTACAATGAGCAGTTCTTC,CASSATSGRTYNEQFF,TRBV5-5,.,TRBD2,TRBJ2-1
TGTGCCAGTAGGGACAGCTATAGCAATCAGCCCCAGCATTTT,CASRDSYSNQPQHF,TRBV19,.,.,TRBJ1-5
TGTGCCAGCAGCTCGACAGATTCGGCCGGGGAGCTGTTTTTT,CASSSTDSAGELFF,TRBV6-6,few,.,TRBJ2-2
TGTGCCAGTACCCTTAGGCAGGGGGAGACCGGGGAGCTGTTTTTT,CASTLRQGETGELFF,TRBV19,.,TRBD1,TRBJ2-2
TGCGCCAGCAGCTCCGGGACAGCGAACACTGAAGCTTTCTTT,CASSSGTANTEAFF,TRBV5-1,.,TRBD1,TRBJ1-1
TGTGCCAGCAGCTTTACAGGGGACCCCGGAAACACCATATATTTT,CASSFTGDPGNTIYF,TRBV7-9,.,TRBD1,TRBJ1-3
TGTGCCAGCAGCGTAGTGGCAGCGGGGGGCACAGATACGCAGTATTTT,CASSVVAAGGTDTQYF,TRBV9,.,TRBD2,TRBJ2-3
TGTGCCAGCTCCCGACAGGGGAGCTACGAGCAGTACTTC,CASSRQGSYEQYF,TRBV18,.,TRBD1,TRBJ2-7
TGCGCCAGCAGCGTAGGACAAGGCAAGTGGTATGGCTACACCTTC,CASSVGQGKWYGYTF,TRBV5-1,.,.,TRBJ1-2
TGCGCCAGCAGCTTGGTTCCTAGCGGGAGTATTATTGCGGAGCAGTTCTTC,CASSLVPSGSIIAEQFF,TRBV5-1,.,TRBD2,TRBJ2-1
TGTGCCAGGTTAACTAGCGAGCCCTACGAGCAGTACTTC,CARLTSEPYEQYF,TRBV6-4,.,TRBD2,TRBJ2-7
TGCGCCAGCAGCTTGGCCTCCTTCAGGGAGGGAACTGAAGCTTTCTTT,CASSLASFREGTEAFF,TRBV5-1,few,.,TRBJ1-1
TGTGCCACCAGCAGACCACACATGGGACAGGGCGACGGCTACACCTTC,CATSRPHMGQGDGYTF,TRBV15,.,TRBD1,TRBJ1-2
TGCAGCGGTGGACAGGGGGCGAACACTGAAGCTTTCTTT,CSGGQGANTEAFF,TRBV29-1,.,TRBD1,TRBJ1-1
TGTGCCAGTAGCCCGACTGTTACGAACACCGGGGAGCTGTTTTTT,CASSPTVTNTGELFF,TRBV19,once,.,TRBJ2-2
TGTGCCGGGGGACACACTAATGAAAAACTGTTTTTT,CAGGHTNEKLFF,TRBV30,.,.,TRBJ1-4
TGTGCCAGCAGCCCCGGGACAGGGGGAGATACGCAGTATTTT,CASSPGTGGDTQYF,TRBV13,.,TRBD1,TRBJ2-3
TGTGCCTGGAGTGCGGGACTGCCGACTCGAAATCAGCCCCAGCATTTT,CAWSAGLPTRNQPQHF,TRBV30,.,.,TRBJ1-5
TGTGCCAGCAGTACCGGGACAGGGATATACGAGCAGTACTTC,CASSTGTGIYEQYF,TRBV6-1,once,TRBD1,TRBJ2-7
TGTGCCAGCAGCTCTTTTGGGGCAGGGGTTGGAGTCGAGCAGTACTTC,CASSSFGAGVGVEQYF,TRBV5-6,.,.,TRBJ2-7
TGCGCCAGCAGCCAAATACCCACAGCCCCCACAGATACGCAGTATTTT,CASSQIPTAPTDTQYF,TRBV5-1,.,.,TRBJ2-3
TGTGCCAGCAGTTACACGGGACAACAAAATTCACCCCTCCACTTT,CASSYTGQQNSPLHF,TRBV6-6,medium-sized,.,TRBJ1-6
TGTGCCATCAGTGAGGGGGCCCCCTACGAGCAGTACTTC,CAISEGAPYEQYF,TRBV10-3,.,.,TRBJ2-7
TGCAGCGCTAGAAGCGGTGAAGCTTTCTTT,CSARSGEAFF,TRBV29-1,.,.,TRBJ1-1
TGTGCCACCAGCAGGGGTGAAACAGCTGCAACTAATGAAAAACTGTTTTTT,CATSRGETAATNEKLFF,TRBV15,.,.,TRBJ1-4
TGTGCTAGTGGTTTGCAACGGGACAGGGCGAACACTGAAGCTTTCTTT,CASGLQRDRANTEAFF,TRBV12-5,.,TRBD1,TRBJ1-1
TGTGCCAGCAGCTCGGGTCCCCACAATGAGCAGTTCTTC,CASSSGPHNEQFF,TRBV11-3,once,.,TRBJ2-1
TGTGCCAGAAGCCGACAGGGTTACGAGCAGTACTTC,CARSRQGYEQYF,TRBV5-3,few,TRBD1,TRBJ2-7
TGTGCCAGTAGTACGCCCCTGGGCAGGGGGTCCCGTATCGATCACTATGGCTACACCTTC,CASSTPLGRGSRIDHYGYTF,TRBV19,.,TRBD1,TRBJ1-2
TGTGCCAGCATTCCCTCGGGGGAAGAGACCCAGTACTTC,CASIPSGEETQYF,TRBV6-6,once,.,TRBJ2-5
TGCGCCAGCAGCGTAGACAATAACTACGAGCAGTACTTC,CASSVDNNYEQYF,TRBV5-1,.,.,TRBJ2-7
TGTGCCAGCAGGCAGGGGTACACTGAAGCTTTCTTT,CASRQGYTEAFF,TRBV6-5,.,.,TRBJ1-1
TGTGCCAGCAGAACCGGGACAGGGGAAGGCTACACCTTC,CASRTGTGEGYTF,TRBV6-5,.,TRBD1,TRBJ1-2
TGCAGCGTGGGACTATACAATGAGCAGTTCTTC,CSVGLYNEQFF,TRBV29-1,.,TRBD2,TRBJ2-1
TGTGCCAGCAGCTTAGATCCAGGGGGCCTGAATTCACCCCTCCACTTT,CASSLDPGGLNSPLHF,TRBV11-2,.,TRBD1,TRBJ1-6